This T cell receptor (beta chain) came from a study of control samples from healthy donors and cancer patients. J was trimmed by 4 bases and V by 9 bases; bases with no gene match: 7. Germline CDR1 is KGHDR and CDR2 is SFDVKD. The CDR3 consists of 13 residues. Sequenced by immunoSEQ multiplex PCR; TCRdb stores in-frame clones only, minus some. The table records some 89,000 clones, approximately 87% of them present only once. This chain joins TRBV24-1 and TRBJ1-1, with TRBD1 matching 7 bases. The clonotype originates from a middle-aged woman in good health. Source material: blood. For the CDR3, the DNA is TGTGCCACCCGACAGGGATGGGCCACTGAAGCTTTCTTT. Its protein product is CATRQGWATEAFF.